This T cell receptor beta chain was sequenced during a study of vaccination and CD4 T cells after COVID-19. This clonotype was counted a few times. Its antigen is unidentified. V was clipped by 6 bases and J by 5 bases, with 16 bases between them. There are 14 residues in the CDR3. The sample's treatment: roughly 11-day PBMC culture with coronavirus spike peptide pools or control peptides (ViraFEST assay). ViraFEST sequenced TCRs after peptide-pool expansion of antigen-specific T cells. At the Johns Hopkins FTIC core, DNA taken from cultured CD4+ T cells was sequenced by way of the Oncomine TCR Beta short-read assay. TCRdb ran MiXCR on the PCR reads and lists one entry per CDR3 protein. The sample holds 10,000 to 15,000 distinct CDR3 sequences; around 67% are singletons and the top ten take 9.5% to 12%.

Sequenced: CD4+ T cells from blood, cultured in vitro. The J gene is TRBJ1-1, the V gene TRBV12-3 or TRBV12-4; D possibly corresponds to TRBD1 (6 bases). This clonotype was sampled from a human donor who had recovered from COVID-19. The CDR3 DNA reads TGTGCCAGCAGCCGCCCCGGAGGGGGGACTGAAGCTTTCTTT. Translating gives CASSRPGGGTEAFF.